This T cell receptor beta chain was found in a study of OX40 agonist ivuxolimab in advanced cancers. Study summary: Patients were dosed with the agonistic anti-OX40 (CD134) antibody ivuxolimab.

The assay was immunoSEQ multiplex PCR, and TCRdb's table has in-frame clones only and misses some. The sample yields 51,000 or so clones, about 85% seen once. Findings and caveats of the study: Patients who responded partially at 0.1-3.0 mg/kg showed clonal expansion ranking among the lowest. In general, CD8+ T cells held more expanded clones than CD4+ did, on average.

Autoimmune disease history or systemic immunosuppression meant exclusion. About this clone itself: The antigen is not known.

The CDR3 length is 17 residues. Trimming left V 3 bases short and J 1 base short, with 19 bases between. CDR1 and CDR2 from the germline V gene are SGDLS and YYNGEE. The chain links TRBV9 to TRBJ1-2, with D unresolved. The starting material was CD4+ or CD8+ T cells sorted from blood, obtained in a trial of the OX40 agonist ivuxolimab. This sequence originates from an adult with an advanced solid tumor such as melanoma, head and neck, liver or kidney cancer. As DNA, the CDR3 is TGTGCCAGCAGCGGCCGGGAGCTAACTCACCTTAACTATGGCTACACCTTC. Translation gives CASSGRELTHLNYGYTF.